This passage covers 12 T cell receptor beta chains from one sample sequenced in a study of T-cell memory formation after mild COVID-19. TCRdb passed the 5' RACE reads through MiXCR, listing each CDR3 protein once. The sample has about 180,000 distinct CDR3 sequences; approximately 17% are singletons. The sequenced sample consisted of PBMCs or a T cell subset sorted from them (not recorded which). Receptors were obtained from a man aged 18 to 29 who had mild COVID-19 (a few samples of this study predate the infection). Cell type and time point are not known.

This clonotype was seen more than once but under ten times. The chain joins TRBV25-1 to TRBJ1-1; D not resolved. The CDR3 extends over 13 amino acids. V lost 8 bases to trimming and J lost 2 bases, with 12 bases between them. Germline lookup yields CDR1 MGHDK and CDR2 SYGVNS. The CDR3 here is CASDTGSNTEAFF. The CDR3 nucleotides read TGTGCCAGCGACACCGGGAGCAACACTGAAGCTTTCTTT.

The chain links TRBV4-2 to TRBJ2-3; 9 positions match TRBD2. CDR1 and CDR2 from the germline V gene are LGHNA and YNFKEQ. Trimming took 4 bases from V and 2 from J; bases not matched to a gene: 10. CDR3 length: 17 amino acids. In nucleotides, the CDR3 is TGTGCCAGCAGCCCCGTTAGCGGGGGAGGACTCACAGATACGCAGTATTTT. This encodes CASSPVSGGGLTDTQYF.

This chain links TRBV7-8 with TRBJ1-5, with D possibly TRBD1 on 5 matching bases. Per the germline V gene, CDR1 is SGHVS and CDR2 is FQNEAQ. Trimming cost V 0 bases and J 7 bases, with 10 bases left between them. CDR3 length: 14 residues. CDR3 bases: TGTGCCAGCAGCTTAGCGGGGGAAAGCCAGCCCCAGCATTTT. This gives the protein CASSLAGESQPQHF. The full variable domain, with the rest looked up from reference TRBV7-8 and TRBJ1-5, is GAGVSQSPRYKVAKRGQDVALRCDPISGHVSLFWYQQALGQGPEFLTYFQNEAQLDKSGLPSDRFFAERPEGSVSTLKIQRTQQEDSAVYLCASSLAGESQPQHFGDGTRLSIL.

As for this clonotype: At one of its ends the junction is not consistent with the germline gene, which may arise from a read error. The CDR3 here is CASSLEGRSSYF. Here the CDR3 DNA reads TGTGCCAGCAGCTTAGAGGGCCGGAGCTCGTACTTT. The gene calls are TRBV11-2 and TRBJ1-6, with no clear D. The length of the CDR3 is 12 residues. Germline V gene data show CDR1 as SGHAT and CDR2 as FQNNGV.

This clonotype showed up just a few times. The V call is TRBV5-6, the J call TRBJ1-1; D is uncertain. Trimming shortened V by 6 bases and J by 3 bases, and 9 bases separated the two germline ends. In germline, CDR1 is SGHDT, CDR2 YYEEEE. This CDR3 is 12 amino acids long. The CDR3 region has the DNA TGTGCCAGCACCGTACTGGACACTGAAGCTTTCTTT. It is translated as CASTVLDTEAFF.

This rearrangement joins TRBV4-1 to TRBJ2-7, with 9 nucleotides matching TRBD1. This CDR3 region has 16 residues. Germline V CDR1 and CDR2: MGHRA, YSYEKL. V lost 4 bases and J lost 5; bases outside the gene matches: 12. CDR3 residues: CASSRGQGLGYDEQYF. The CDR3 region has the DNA TGCGCCAGCAGCCGGGGACAGGGCTTGGGATACGACGAGCAGTACTTC.

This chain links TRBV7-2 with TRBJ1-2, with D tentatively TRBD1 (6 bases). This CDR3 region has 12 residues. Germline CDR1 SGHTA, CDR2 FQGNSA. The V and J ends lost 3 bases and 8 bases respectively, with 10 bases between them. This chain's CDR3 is CASSLDSPGYTF. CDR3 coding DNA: TGTGCCAGCAGCTTGGACAGTCCCGGCTACACCTTC.

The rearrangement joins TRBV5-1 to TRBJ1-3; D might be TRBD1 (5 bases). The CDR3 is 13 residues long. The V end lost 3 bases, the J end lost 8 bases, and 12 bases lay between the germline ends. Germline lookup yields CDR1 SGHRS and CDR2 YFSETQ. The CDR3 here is CASSSQVGDTIYF. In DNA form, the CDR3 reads TGCGCCAGCAGCTCACAGGTGGGGGACACCATATATTTT.

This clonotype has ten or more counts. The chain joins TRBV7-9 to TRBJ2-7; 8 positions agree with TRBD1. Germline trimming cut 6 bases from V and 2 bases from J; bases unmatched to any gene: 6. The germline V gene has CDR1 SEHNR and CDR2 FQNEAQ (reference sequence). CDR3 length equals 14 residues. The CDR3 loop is CASRPTGAAYEQYV. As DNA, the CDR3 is TGTGCCAGCAGACCGACAGGGGCGGCCTACGAGCAGTACGTC.

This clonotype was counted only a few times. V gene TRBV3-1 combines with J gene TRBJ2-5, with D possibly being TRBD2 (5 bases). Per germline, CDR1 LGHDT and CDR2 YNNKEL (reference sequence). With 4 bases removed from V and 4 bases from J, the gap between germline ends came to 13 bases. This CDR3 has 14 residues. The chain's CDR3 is CASSPGFGRETQYF. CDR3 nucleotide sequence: TGTGCCAGCAGCCCGGGATTTGGCAGAGAGACCCAGTACTTC.

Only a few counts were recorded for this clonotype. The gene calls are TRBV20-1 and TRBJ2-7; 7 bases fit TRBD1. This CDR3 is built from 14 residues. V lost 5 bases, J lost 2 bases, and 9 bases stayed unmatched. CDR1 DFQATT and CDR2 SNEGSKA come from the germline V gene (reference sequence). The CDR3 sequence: CSALDRAVAYEQYF. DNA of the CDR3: TGCAGTGCTCTAGACAGGGCGGTTGCCTACGAGCAGTACTTC.

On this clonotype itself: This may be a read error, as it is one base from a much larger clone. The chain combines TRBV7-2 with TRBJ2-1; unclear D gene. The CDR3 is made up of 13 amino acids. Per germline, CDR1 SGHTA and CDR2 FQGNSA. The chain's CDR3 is CASSPDSYKEQFF. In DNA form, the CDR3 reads TGTGCCAGCAGCCCCGACTCCTACAAGGAGCAGTTCTTC.